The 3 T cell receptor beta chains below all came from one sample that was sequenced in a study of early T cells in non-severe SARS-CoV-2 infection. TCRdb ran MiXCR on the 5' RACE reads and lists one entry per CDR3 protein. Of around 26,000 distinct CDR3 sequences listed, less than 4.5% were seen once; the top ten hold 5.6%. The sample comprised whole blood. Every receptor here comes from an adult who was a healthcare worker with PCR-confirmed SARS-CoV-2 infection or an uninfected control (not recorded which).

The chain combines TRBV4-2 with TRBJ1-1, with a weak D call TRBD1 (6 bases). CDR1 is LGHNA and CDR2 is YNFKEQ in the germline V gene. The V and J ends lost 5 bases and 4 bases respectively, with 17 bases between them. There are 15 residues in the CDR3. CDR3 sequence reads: CASSNTGRGTTEAFF. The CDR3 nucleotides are TGTGCCAGCAGCAATACAGGGAGGGGGACCACTGAAGCTTTCTTT.

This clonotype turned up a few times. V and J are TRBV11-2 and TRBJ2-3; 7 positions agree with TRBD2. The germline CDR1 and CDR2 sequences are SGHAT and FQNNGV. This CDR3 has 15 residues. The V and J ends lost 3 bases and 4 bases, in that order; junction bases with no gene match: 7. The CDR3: CASSLFSGGSDTQYF. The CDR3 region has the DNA TGTGCCAGCAGCTTGTTCTCGGGGGGTTCAGATACGCAGTATTTT.

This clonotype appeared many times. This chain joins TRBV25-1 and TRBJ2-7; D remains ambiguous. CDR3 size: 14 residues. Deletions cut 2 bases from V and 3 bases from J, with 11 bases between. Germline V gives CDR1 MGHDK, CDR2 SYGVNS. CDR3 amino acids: CASSEIGSRYEQYF. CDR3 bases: TGTGCCAGCAGTGAAATAGGGTCGCGCTACGAGCAGTACTTC.